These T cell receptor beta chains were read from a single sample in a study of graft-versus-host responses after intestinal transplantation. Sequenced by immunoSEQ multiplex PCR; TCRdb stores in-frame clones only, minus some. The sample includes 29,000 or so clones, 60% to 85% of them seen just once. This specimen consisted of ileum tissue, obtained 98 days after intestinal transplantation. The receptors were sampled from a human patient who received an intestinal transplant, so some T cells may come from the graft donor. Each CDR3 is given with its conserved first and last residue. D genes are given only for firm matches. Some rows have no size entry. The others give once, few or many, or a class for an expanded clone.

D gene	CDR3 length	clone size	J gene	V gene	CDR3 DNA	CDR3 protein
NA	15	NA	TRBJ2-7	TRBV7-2	TGTGCCAGCAGCCCTACTGGACACCGCCTAGGGGAGCAGTACTTC	CASSPTGHRLGEQYF
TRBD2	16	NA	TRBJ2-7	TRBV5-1	TGCGCCAGCAGCTTGGCGGCTAGCGGGGGGGCCTACGAGCAGTACTTC	CASSLAASGGAYEQYF
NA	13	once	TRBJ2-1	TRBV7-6	TGTGCCAGCAGCCGAGAGCAGGGGAGCGAGCAGTTCTTC	CASSREQGSEQFF
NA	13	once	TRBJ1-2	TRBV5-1	TGCGCCAGCAGCTATAGAGGACTCTATGGCTACACCTTC	CASSYRGLYGYTF
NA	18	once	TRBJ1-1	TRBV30	TGTGCCTGGAGTGACCCCGCGGCAGGTTCGGTTGGGTTCACTGAAGCTTTCTTT	CAWSDPAAGSVGFTEAFF
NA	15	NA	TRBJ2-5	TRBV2	TGTGCCAGCAGTGATCGCGGGTGGTACCAAGAGACCCAGTACTTC	CASSDRGWYQETQYF
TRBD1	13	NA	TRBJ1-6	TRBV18	TGTGCCAGCTCATTACAGGGGGATTCACCCCTCCACTTT	CASSLQGDSPLHF
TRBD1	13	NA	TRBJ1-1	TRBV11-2	TGTGCCAGCAGCTTAACAGGGGGCATTGAAGCTTTCTTT	CASSLTGGIEAFF
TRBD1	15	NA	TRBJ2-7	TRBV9	TGTGCCAGCAGCGTAGAGGGGGCTCGGTACCACGAGCAGTACTTC	CASSVEGARYHEQYF
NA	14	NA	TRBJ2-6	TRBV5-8	TGTGCCAGCAGCTTGTTCTCCGGGGCCAACGTCCTGACTTTC	CASSLFSGANVLTF
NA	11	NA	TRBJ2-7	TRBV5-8	TGTGCCAGCAGCTTTTTGCTCGAGCAGTACTTC	CASSFLLEQYF
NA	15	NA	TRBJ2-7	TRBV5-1	TGCGCCAGCAGAAAGGAGCCTGGGAGTCCCTACGAGCAGTACTTC	CASRKEPGSPYEQYF
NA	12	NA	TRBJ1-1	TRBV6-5	TGTGCCAGCGAGGGGGGGGACACTGAAGCTTTCTTT	CASEGGDTEAFF
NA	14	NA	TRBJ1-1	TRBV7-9	TGTGCCAGCAGCTTCCCCAACGCCCACACTGAAGCTTTCTTT	CASSFPNAHTEAFF
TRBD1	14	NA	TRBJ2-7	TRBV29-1	TGCAGCGCAGCAGGGACAGGCCTGACCTACGAGCAGTACTTC	CSAAGTGLTYEQYF
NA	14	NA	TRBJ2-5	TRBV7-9	TGTGCCAGCAGCGTCTCTAGTGGCCAAGAGACCCAGTACTTC	CASSVSSGQETQYF
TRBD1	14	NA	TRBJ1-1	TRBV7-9	TGTGCCAGCAGCTCCTACACAGGGGACACTGAAGCTTTCTTT	CASSSYTGDTEAFF
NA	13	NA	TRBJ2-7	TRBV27	TGTGCCAGCAGTAATCAGGGTTCCTACGAGCAGTACTTC	CASSNQGSYEQYF
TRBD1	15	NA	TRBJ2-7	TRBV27	TGTGCCAGCAGTTTCGGGACAGGGAAGGTGAACGAGCAGTACTTC	CASSFGTGKVNEQYF
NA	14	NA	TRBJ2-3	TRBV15	TGTGCCACCAGCAGAGATCGGTTTGTGGATACGCAGTATTTT	CATSRDRFVDTQYF
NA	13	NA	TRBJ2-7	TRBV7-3	TGTGCCAGCAGCTCCCTGCGGTCCGGCGAGCAGTACTTC	CASSSLRSGEQYF
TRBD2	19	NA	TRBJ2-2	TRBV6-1	TGTGCCAGCAGTGAAAGGTCTCGGGCGGGGGGGCCCCTCACCGGGGAGCTGTTTTTT	CASSERSRAGGPLTGELFF
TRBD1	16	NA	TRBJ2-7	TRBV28	TGTGCCAGCAGTTTTATGGTCGGCAGGGGGACCTACGAGCAGTACTTC	CASSFMVGRGTYEQYF
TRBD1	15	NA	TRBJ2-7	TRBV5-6	TGTGCCAGCAGCTTCGGGACAGGGAGTTCCTACGAGCAGTACTTC	CASSFGTGSSYEQYF
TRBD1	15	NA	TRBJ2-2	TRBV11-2	TGTGCCAGCAGCTTCTATACAGGGGGCACCGGGGAGCTGTTTTTT	CASSFYTGGTGELFF
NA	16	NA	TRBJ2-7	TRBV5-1	TGCGCCAGCAGCTTGGCTGCCGGGACCGGTGGGTACGAGCAGTACTTC	CASSLAAGTGGYEQYF
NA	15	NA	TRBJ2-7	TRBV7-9	TGTGCCAGCAGCTTACAATCTGGCACCGACTACGAGCAGTACTTC	CASSLQSGTDYEQYF
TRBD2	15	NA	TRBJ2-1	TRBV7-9	TGTGCCAGCAGCCCTAGCGGGGGGGCCTACAATGAGCAGTTCTTC	CASSPSGGAYNEQFF
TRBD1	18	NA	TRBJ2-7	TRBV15	TGTGCCACCAGCAGAATATCTTTCAGGGGGCGCTTTAGCTACGAGCAGTACTTC	CATSRISFRGRFSYEQYF
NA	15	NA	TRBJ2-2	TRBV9	TGTGCCAGCAGCGATGGGACGGCGAACACCGGGGAGCTGTTTTTT	CASSDGTANTGELFF
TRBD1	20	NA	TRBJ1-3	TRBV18	TGTGCCAGCTCACCACCGATAAGAACAGGGGCTTCTTTCTCTGGAAACACCATATATTTT	CASSPPIRTGASFSGNTIYF
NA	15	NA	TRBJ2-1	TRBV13	TGTGCCAGCAGCCCCCGCAGACGAGGATACAATGAGCAGTTCTTC	CASSPRRRGYNEQFF
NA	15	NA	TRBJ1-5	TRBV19	TGTGCCAGTAGTATTGGTCAGGGTGGCAATCAGCCCCAGCATTTT	CASSIGQGGNQPQHF
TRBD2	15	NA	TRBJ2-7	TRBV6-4	TGTGCCAGCAGTGAATCTAGCGGGTCCTCCTACGAGCAGTACTTC	CASSESSGSSYEQYF
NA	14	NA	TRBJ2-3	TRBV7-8	TGTGCCAGCCGTGTCGGCAGGCGTACAGATACGCAGTATTTT	CASRVGRRTDTQYF
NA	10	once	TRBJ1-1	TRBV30	TGTGCCTGGAGGGACCTTGAAGCTTTCTTT	CAWRDLEAFF
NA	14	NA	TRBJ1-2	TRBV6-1	TGTGCCAGCAGAAAGGAATTCACTAACTATGGCTACACCTTC	CASRKEFTNYGYTF
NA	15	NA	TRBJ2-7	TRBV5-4	TGTGCCAGCAGCTTGGGGCAGACGGAAGTATACGAGCAGTACTTC	CASSLGQTEVYEQYF
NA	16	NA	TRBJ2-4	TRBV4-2	TGTGCCAGCAGCCATATAGGGGGGGAGGCCAAAAACATTCAGTACTTC	CASSHIGGEAKNIQYF
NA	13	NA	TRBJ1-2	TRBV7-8	TGTGCCAGCAGCTTCGGCTCCGGCTATGGCTACACCTTC	CASSFGSGYGYTF
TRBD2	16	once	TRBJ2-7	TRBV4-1	TGCGCCAGCAGCCTCCGTAGCGGGGGGGCTTCATACGAGCAGTACTTC	CASSLRSGGASYEQYF
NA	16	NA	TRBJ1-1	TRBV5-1	TGCGCCAGCAGCTTGAAGGAGGGCACCTTGGGCACTGAAGCTTTCTTT	CASSLKEGTLGTEAFF
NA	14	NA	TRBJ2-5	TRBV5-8	TGTGCCAGCAGCTACCGGGCCATTATGGAGACCCAGTACTTC	CASSYRAIMETQYF
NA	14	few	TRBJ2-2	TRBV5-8	TGTGCCAGCAGCTTTATTAGGGGGGCCGGGGAGCTGTTTTTT	CASSFIRGAGELFF
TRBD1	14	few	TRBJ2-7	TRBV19	TGTGCCAGTAGTTCAGGGGGCATTTCCTACGAGCAGTACTTC	CASSSGGISYEQYF
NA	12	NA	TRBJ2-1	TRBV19	TGTGCCAGTAGTTCGCGACTTAATGAGCAGTTCTTC	CASSSRLNEQFF
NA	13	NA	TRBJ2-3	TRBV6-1	TGTGCCAGCCGGTACGGTGCTACAGATACGCAGTATTTT	CASRYGATDTQYF
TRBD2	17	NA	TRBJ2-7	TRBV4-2	TGTGCCAGCAGCCTTAGGCCTAGCGGGGGGGCCTCCTACGAGCAGTACTTC	CASSLRPSGGASYEQYF
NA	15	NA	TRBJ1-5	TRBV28	TGTGCCAGCAGTTTATCCGGGGTTGAGGGTCAGCCCCAGCATTTT	CASSLSGVEGQPQHF
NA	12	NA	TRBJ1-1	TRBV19	TGTGCCAGTAGATCCGAAGGGACAGAAGCTTTCTTT	CASRSEGTEAFF
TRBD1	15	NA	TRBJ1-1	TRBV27	TGTGCCAGCAGCCCTTACCGGACAGGGGACACTGAAGCTTTCTTT	CASSPYRTGDTEAFF
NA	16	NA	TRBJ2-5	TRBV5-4	TGTGCCAGCAGCCCCCCAGGCATGGGGCCCAAGATGACCCAGTACTTC	CASSPPGMGPKMTQYF
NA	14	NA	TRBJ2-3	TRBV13	TGTGCCAGCAGCTATCGGGGGAGCACAGATACGCAGTATTTT	CASSYRGSTDTQYF
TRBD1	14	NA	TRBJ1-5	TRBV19	TGTGCCAGTAGGCGGGGGACAGGGGGACAGCCCCAGCATTTT	CASRRGTGGQPQHF
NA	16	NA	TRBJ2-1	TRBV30	TGTGCCTGGAGTTCACGGAGGGTACTCTCCTACAATGAGCAGTTCTTC	CAWSSRRVLSYNEQFF